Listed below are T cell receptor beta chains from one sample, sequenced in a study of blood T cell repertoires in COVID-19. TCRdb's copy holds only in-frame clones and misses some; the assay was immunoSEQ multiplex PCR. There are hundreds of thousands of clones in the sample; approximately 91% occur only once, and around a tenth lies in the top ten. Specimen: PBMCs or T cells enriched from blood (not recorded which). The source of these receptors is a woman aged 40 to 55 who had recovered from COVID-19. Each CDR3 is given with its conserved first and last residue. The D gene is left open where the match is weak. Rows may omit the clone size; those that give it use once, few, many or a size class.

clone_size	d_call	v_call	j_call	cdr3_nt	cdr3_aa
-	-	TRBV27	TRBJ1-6	TGTGCCAGCAGTTTATTTCCGTATAATTCACCCCTCCACTTT	CASSLFPYNSPLHF
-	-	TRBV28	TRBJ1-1	TGTGCCAGCAGTTCCCTAGGGGACACTGAAGCTTTCTTT	CASSSLGDTEAFF
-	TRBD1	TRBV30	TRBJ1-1	TGTGCCTGGAGTGGGACAGGGGGGCTTGAAGCTTTCTTT	CAWSGTGGLEAFF
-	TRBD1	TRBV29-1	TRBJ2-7	TGCAGCGTTGAACAACAGGGGGGCTACGAGCAGTACTTC	CSVEQQGGYEQYF
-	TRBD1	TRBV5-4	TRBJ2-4	TGTGCCAGCAGCTCCGGGACAGAGAACATTCAGTACTTC	CASSSGTENIQYF
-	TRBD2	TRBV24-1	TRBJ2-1	TGTGCCACCAGTGACTCTGGGGGAGCTAGCGGTTACAATGAGCAGTTCTTC	CATSDSGGASGYNEQFF
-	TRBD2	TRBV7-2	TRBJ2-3	TGTGCCAGCAGCTTCCTAGCGGGGGGTGGGGCAGATACGCAGTATTTT	CASSFLAGGGADTQYF
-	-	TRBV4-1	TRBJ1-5	TGCGCCAGCAGCCAAGAAGTTACGGTTAGCAATCAGCCCCAGCATTTT	CASSQEVTVSNQPQHF
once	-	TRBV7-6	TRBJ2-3	TGTGCCAGCAGCGCAGGGTTTGCAGATACGCAGTATTTT	CASSAGFADTQYF
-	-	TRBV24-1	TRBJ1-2	TGTGCCACCAGTGATTCCCTTTGGGGGGTTAACTATGGCTACACCTTC	CATSDSLWGVNYGYTF
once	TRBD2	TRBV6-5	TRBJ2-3	TGTGCCAGCACTAGCGGGGGGGCAACAGATACGCAGTATTTT	CASTSGGATDTQYF
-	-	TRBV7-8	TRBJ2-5	TGTGCCAGCAGCCCCGGACTGAACCAAGAGACCCAGTACTTC	CASSPGLNQETQYF
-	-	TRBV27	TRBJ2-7	TGTGCCAGCAGCCGAGACAGATCCGCCTACGAGCAGTACTTC	CASSRDRSAYEQYF
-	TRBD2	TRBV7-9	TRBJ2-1	TGTGCCAGCAGCTTTCGACTAGCGAGCTACAATGAGCAGTTCTTC	CASSFRLASYNEQFF
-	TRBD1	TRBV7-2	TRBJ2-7	TGTGCCAGCAGCTGGGGACAGTCGTACGAGCAGTACTTC	CASSWGQSYEQYF
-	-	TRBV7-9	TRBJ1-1	TGTGCCAGCAGCCCTAGGCTCGGCGGGGCTGAAGCTTTCTTT	CASSPRLGGAEAFF
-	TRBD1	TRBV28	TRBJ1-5	TGTGCCAGCAGGTCACAGGGGGCTCCTCCGTCGGGCCAGCATTTT	CASRSQGAPPSGQHF
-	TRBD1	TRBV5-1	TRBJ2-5	TGCGCCAGCAGTCCGGGACAGCCTTTAGAGACCCAGTACTTC	CASSPGQPLETQYF
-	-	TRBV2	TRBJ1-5	TGTGCCAGCAGTCCCATGAATCAGCCCCAGCATTTT	CASSPMNQPQHF
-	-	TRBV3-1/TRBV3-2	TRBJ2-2	TGTGCCAGCAGCCTAGGGGGGGCGAGCACCGGGGAGCTGTTTTTT	CASSLGGASTGELFF
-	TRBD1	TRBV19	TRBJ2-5	TGTGCCAGTAGTATACGAGCCGGGACAGGGGTGGAGACCCAGTACTTC	CASSIRAGTGVETQYF
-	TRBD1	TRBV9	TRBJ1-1	TGTGCCAGCAGCGCAGGGGGCGCGAACACTGAAGCTTTCTTT	CASSAGGANTEAFF
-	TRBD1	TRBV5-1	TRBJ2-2	TGCGCCAGCAGCTTGGGGGGACAGTCGAACACCGGGGAGCTGTTTTTT	CASSLGGQSNTGELFF
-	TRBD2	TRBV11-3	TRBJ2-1	TGTGCCAGCAGCCCCCGGGGGGGGTTCTCCTACAATGAGCAGTTCTTC	CASSPRGGFSYNEQFF
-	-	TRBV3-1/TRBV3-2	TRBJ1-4	TGTGCCAGCAGCAGGGGGAGAACTAATGAAAAACTGTTTTTT	CASSRGRTNEKLFF
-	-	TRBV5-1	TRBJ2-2	TGCGCCAGCAGCTTGCTGGGACATGCGAACACCGGGGAGCTGTTTTTT	CASSLLGHANTGELFF
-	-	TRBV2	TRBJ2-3	TGTGCCAGCAGCCCGGGAGTGAGCACAGATACGCAGTATTTT	CASSPGVSTDTQYF
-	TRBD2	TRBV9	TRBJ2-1	TGTGCCAGCAGCGGACTAGCGGGAAGTGAGCAGTTCTTC	CASSGLAGSEQFF
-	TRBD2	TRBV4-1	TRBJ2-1	TGCGCCAGCAGCAAGACACAACTAGCGGCCTCCTACAATGAGCAGTTCTTC	CASSKTQLAASYNEQFF
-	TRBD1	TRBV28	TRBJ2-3	TGTGCCAGCAGCTCGACCGGGACAGGAGCCACAGATACGCAGTATTTT	CASSSTGTGATDTQYF
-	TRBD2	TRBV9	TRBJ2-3	TGTGCCAGCAGCGTAGCAGATCGGCGGGGGGGCCGCACAGATACGCAGTATTTT	CASSVADRRGGRTDTQYF
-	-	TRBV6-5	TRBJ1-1	TGTGCCAGCAGATACCGACTGGATAACACTGAAGCTTTCTTT	CASRYRLDNTEAFF
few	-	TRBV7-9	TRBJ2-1	TGTGCCAGCAGCCTAGGGGGAGCAGACGAGCAGTTCTTC	CASSLGGADEQFF
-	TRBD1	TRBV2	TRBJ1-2	TGTGCCAGCAGTGAAAGGAGGGGACAGGACTATGGCTACACCTTC	CASSERRGQDYGYTF
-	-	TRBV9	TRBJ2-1	TGTGCCAGCAGCGTAGGACAGGGAGGCCCCTACAATGAGCAGTTCTTC	CASSVGQGGPYNEQFF
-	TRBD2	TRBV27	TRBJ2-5	TGTGCCAGCAGTAGGGCTAGCGGGGGTGGGGAGACCCAGTACTTC	CASSRASGGGETQYF
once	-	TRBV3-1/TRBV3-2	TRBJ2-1	TGTGCCAGCAGCCAAGCGGGCTCCTACAATGAGCAGTTCTTC	CASSQAGSYNEQFF
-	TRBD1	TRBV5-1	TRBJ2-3	TGCGCCAGCAGATCCGGACAGGGGGTCACAGATACGCAGTATTTT	CASRSGQGVTDTQYF
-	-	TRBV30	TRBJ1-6	TGTGCCTGGAGCCGGGGGGACACCTATAATTCACCCCTCCACTTT	CAWSRGDTYNSPLHF
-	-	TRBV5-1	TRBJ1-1	TGCGCCAGCAGCCCAACCGGCGGGACGATGAACACTGAAGCTTTCTTT	CASSPTGGTMNTEAFF
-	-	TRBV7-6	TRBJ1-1	TGTGCCAGCAGCTCACTGGACAGTTCCAGCACTGAAGCTTTCTTT	CASSSLDSSSTEAFF
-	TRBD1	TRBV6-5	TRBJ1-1	TGTGCCTCCAAAACAGGGGCCGAAGCTTTCTTT	CASKTGAEAFF
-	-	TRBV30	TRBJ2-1	TGTGCCTGGAGTGTAACCAGGGGGGTCGATGAGCAGTTCTTC	CAWSVTRGVDEQFF
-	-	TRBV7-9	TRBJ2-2	TGTGCCAGCTCGAGGACTGGGACCGGGGAGCTGTTTTTT	CASSRTGTGELFF
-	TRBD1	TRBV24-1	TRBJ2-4	TGTGCCACCCGGGACAGGGGGAACATTCAGTACTTC	CATRDRGNIQYF
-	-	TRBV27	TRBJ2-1	TGTGCCAGCAGTTCCCAGGCAGAGGGAAATGAGCAGTTCTTC	CASSSQAEGNEQFF
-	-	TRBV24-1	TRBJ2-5	TGTGCCACCAGTGATTGGTCCCGGGAGACCCAGTACTTC	CATSDWSRETQYF
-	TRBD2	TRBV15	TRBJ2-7	TGTGCCACCAGCAGAGATGCGCGGGGGAACGGGCAGTACTTC	CATSRDARGNGQYF
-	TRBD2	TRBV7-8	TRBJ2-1	TGTGCCAGCAGCCTTAGGACTAGCCGGAACGGCGAGCAGTTCTTC	CASSLRTSRNGEQFF
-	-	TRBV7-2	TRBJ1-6	TGTGCCAGCAGCTTAAGGGACGCCGGGGGGGGTTCACCCCTCCACTTT	CASSLRDAGGGSPLHF
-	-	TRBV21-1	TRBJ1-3	TGTGCCAGCAGCAAAGGTGGGGCAGGGGGTGGAAACACCATATATTTT	CASSKGGAGGGNTIYF
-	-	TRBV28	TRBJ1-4	TGTGCCAGCACCCCTCGATCCTATAATGAAAAACTGTTTTTT	CASTPRSYNEKLFF
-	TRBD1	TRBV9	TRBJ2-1	TGTGCCAGCAGCGTAACGGACAGGGGACATGAGCAGTTCTTC	CASSVTDRGHEQFF
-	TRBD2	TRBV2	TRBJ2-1	TGTGCCAGCAGTGATTTGGGGCTAGCGGGAGGGGGTGAGCAGTTCTTC	CASSDLGLAGGGEQFF